The 5 T cell receptor beta chains below were found in one sample sequenced in a study of cytomegalovirus exposure and HLA in healthy donors. The assay was immunoSEQ multiplex PCR, and TCRdb's table has in-frame clones only and misses some. The table lists about 180,000 clones, 75% to 90% of them singletons. The specimen sequenced was PBMCs. The origin of the receptors is a man aged 18 to 29 in good health and CMV-seropositive.

This chain joins TRBV28 and TRBJ1-4; D call uncertain. The germline CDR1 and CDR2 sequences are MDHEN and SYDVKM. Between the trimmed V and J ends, which lost 1 base and 10 bases, there was a span of 4 bases. The CDR3 consists of 11 residues. CDR3 coding DNA: TGTGCCAGCAGTTTATACGGAAAACTGTTTTTT. Its translation is CASSLYGKLFF.

This clone was seen only a few times. The J gene is TRBJ1-2, the V gene TRBV11-2, with 8 bases lining up with TRBD1. Trimming cost V 6 bases and J 3 bases; bases outside gene matches: 6. Germline CDR1 and CDR2: SGHAT and FQNNGV. There are 14 residues in the CDR3. CDR3 nucleotide sequence: TGTGCCAGCAGTCCCTACAGGGGGGACTATGGCTACACCTTC. Encoded protein: CASSPYRGDYGYTF.

This sequence joins TRBV11-2 and TRBJ2-7; weak D call: TRBD1 (5 bases). This CDR3 region has 17 residues. The germline CDR1 and CDR2 sequences are SGHAT and FQNNGV. V was clipped by 0 bases and J by 3 bases, with 18 bases between them. The CDR3 coding sequence is TGTGCCAGCAGCTTAGATAAACGGACATCCCCCCGCTACGAGCAGTACTTC. It specifies CASSLDKRTSPRYEQYF. Looking up the rest from reference TRBV11-2 and TRBJ2-7 gives the full variable domain: EAGVAQSPRYKIIEKRQSVAFWCNPISGHATLYWYQQILGQGPKLLIQFQNNGVVDDSQLPKDRFSAERLKGVDSTLKIQPAKLEDSAVYLCASSLDKRTSPRYEQYFGPGTRLTVT.

The chain uses TRBV4-1 and TRBJ2-7; TRBD1 agrees at 8 bases. V lost 4 bases, J lost 2 bases, and 4 bases stayed unmatched. Looked up from germline, CDR1 is MGHRA and CDR2 is YSYEKL. This CDR3 is built from 14 residues. This CDR3 is CASSLGQGTYEQYF. The CDR3 DNA follows: TGCGCCAGCAGCCTTGGACAGGGAACCTACGAGCAGTACTTC.

This chain joins TRBV30 and TRBJ2-7; weak D call: TRBD2 (6 bases). The length of the CDR3 is 15 residues. The germline CDR1 and CDR2 sequences are GTSNPN and SVGIG (reference sequence). V lost 3 bases, J lost 3 bases, and 18 bases lay in between. In nucleotides, the CDR3 is TGTGCCTGGAGGCTTTTGGCGGGGCACCACTACGAGCAGTACTTC. Translating gives CAWRLLAGHHYEQYF.